Shown below are 26 T cell receptor beta chains from a single sample sequenced in a study of T cell changes during pregnancy in multiple sclerosis. Here immunoSEQ multiplex PCR was the method, and the copy in TCRdb shows in-frame clones only, minus some. The table lists approximately 46,000 clones, 80% to 90% of them singletons. Source: CD4+ T cells from peripheral blood mononuclear cells, taken after pregnancy. Source of these receptors: a female donor with multiple sclerosis, enrolled in a pregnancy study.

The rearrangement links TRBV18 to TRBJ1-1; 8 bases are shared with TRBD1. Looked up from germline, CDR1 is KGHSH and CDR2 is LQKENI. Trimming removed 3 bases from V and 9 bases from J; junction bases left unmatched: 12. The CDR3 has 15 amino acids. In DNA, the CDR3 is TGTGCCAGCTCACCCCCCCAGGGGGCTATATTGAAAGCTTTCTTT. The encoded protein is CASSPPQGAILKAFF. The whole variable domain, remainder taken from reference TRBV18 and TRBJ1-1, is NAGVMQNPRHLVRRRGQEARLRCSPMKGHSHVYWYRQLPEEGLKFMVYLQKENIIDESGMPKERFSAEFPKEGPSILRIQQVVRGDSAAYFCASSPPQGAILKAFFGQGTRLTVV.

This clone was detected only once. The chain couples TRBV13 to TRBJ2-3, with TRBD2 matching over 10 bases. Looked up from germline, CDR1 is PRHDT and CDR2 is FYEKMQ (reference sequence). The CDR3 runs 18 residues. With V trimmed by 0 bases and J by 0 bases, 6 bases remained unmatched. This CDR3 is CASSLGLAGPESTDTQYF. The CDR3 DNA reads TGTGCCAGCAGCTTAGGACTAGCGGGGCCGGAGAGCACAGATACGCAGTATTTT. The variable domain in full, with the rest retrieved from reference TRBV13 and TRBJ2-3, is AAGVIQSPRHLIKEKRETATLKCYPIPRHDTVYWYQQGPGQDPQFLISFYEKMQSDKGSIPDRFSAQQFSDYHSELNMSSLELGDSALYFCASSLGLAGPESTDTQYFGPGTRLTVL.

The rearrangement links TRBV4-2 to TRBJ1-5; a weak D match, TRBD1 (6 bases). The CDR3 extends over 15 amino acids. Germline V CDR1 and CDR2: LGHNA, YNFKEQ. Trimming cost V 1 base and J 10 bases, with 17 bases left between them. The CDR3 spells CASSQALQGFEPQHF. DNA of the CDR3: TGTGCCAGCAGCCAAGCCCTACAGGGCTTTGAACCCCAGCATTTT.

This clone occurred once. The V gene is TRBV27, the J gene TRBJ2-1, with D possibly TRBD1 on 7 matching bases. There are 21 residues in the CDR3. Trimming took 6 bases from V and 1 from J, leaving 31 bases between them. The germline gives CDR1 MNHEY, CDR2 SMNVEV (reference sequence). CDR3: CASSRIGGTSAGGISYNEQFF. In DNA form, the CDR3 reads TGTGCCAGCAGCAGAATAGGGGGCACAAGCGCGGGCGGGATTTCCTACAATGAGCAGTTCTTC.

The chain is built from TRBV19 and TRBJ1-5, with D unresolved. The germline V gene encodes CDR1 LNHDA and CDR2 SQIVND (reference sequence). Trimming took off 5 bases at V and 7 bases at J, with 9 bases between the two ends. This CDR3 is built from 12 residues. CDR3 nucleotides: TGTGCCAGTAGTCCCCGGGAACAGCCCCAGCATTTT. It translates to CASSPREQPQHF.

This clone has only one observation. The chain uses TRBV2 and TRBJ2-5; D is undetermined. Germline loops: CDR1 SNHLY, CDR2 FYNNEI. The ends were cut back, 4 bases at V and 1 base at J, with 10 bases in the middle. The CDR3 is made up of 14 amino acids. The CDR3 nucleotides read TGTGCCAGCAGTGTAGGTCAGGTCCAAGAGACCCAGTACTTC. Encoded protein: CASSVGQVQETQYF.

The chain combines TRBV11-2 with TRBJ1-2; TRBD1 might be the D (6 bases). V dropped 4 bases and J dropped 11 bases, with 17 bases sitting between them. Germline CDR1 reads SGHAT; CDR2 reads FQNNGV. CDR3 length: 13 residues. The CDR3 DNA is TGTGCCAGCAGCTCCAGACGGCAGGGGTGGTACACCTTC. Its translation is CASSSRRQGWYTF.

This chain joins TRBV9 and TRBJ2-7; D is perhaps TRBD2 (6 bases). The V gene's germline CDR1 is SGDLS and CDR2 YYNGEE. Deletions cut 5 bases from V and 2 bases from J, with 17 bases between. The CDR3 loop spans 15 amino acids. The CDR3 sequence: CASRGGLDEAYEQYF. CDR3 bases: TGTGCCAGCAGGGGGGGATTGGACGAAGCCTACGAGCAGTACTTC.

The rearrangement links TRBV12-5 to TRBJ1-5; 7 bases line up with TRBD1. CDR1 is LGHNT, CDR2 FRNRAP, per germline. V was clipped by 6 bases and J by 5 bases; unmatched bases: 16. The CDR3 sequence is 17 residues long. The CDR3 nucleotides read TGTGCTAGTGGGCCGGGACAGCCTACGCTGGGAGATCAGCCCCAGCATTTT. The encoded protein is CASGPGQPTLGDQPQHF.

The V gene is TRBV10-3, the J gene TRBJ2-1; 14 bases map to TRBD2. Trimming removed 0 bases from V and 9 bases from J; junction bases left unmatched: 7. The germline CDR1 and CDR2 sequences are ENHRY and SYGVKD. The length of the CDR3 is 17 residues. In DNA form, the CDR3 reads TGTGCCATCAGTGAGTCGCTGACTAGCGGGAGGGCCGGTGAGCAGTTCTTC. Protein sequence: CAISESLTSGRAGEQFF.

The rearrangement links TRBV30 to TRBJ1-1; no reliable D call. The CDR3 runs to 16 residues. V lost 0 bases to trimming and J lost 1 base, with 15 bases between them. Germline values: CDR1 GTSNPN, CDR2 SVGIG (reference sequence). As DNA, the CDR3 is TGTGCCTGGAGTGTACCTACTCCGACGGGGAACACTGAAGCTTTCTTT. Its protein is CAWSVPTPTGNTEAFF.

This chain uses TRBV7-9 with TRBJ2-7; TRBD2 matches 12 bases. The CDR3 spans 16 residues. Germline CDR1 SEHNR, CDR2 FQNEAQ (reference sequence). Germline trimming cut 5 bases from V and 2 bases from J; bases unmatched to any gene: 7. The CDR3 DNA is TGTGCCAGCAGCCGGACTAGCGGGACGGGACCCTACGAGCAGTACTTC. Protein sequence: CASSRTSGTGPYEQYF.

This clone was recorded at least ten times. J is TRBJ1-1 and V is TRBV13; 8 bases are a match to TRBD1. This CDR3 has 14 amino acids. Looked up from germline, CDR1 is PRHDT and CDR2 is FYEKMQ (reference sequence). V lost 6 bases, J lost 6 bases, and 9 bases stayed unmatched. The CDR3 reads CASRWYETGAEAFF. Here the CDR3 DNA reads TGTGCCAGCAGATGGTATGAGACAGGGGCTGAAGCTTTCTTT.

The chain employs TRBV5-1 and TRBJ2-1, with D perhaps matching TRBD1 (5 bases). V dropped 6 bases and J dropped 6 bases, with 16 bases sitting between them. The CDR3 is 14 amino acids. Germline V gene sequence: CDR1 SGHRS, CDR2 YFSETQ. CDR3 sequence: CASTGSPQGNEQFF. The CDR3, as DNA: TGCGCCAGCACTGGGTCGCCCCAGGGCAATGAGCAGTTCTTC.

The sample holds a few counts of this clone. The J gene is TRBJ1-4, the V gene TRBV6-5; the match to TRBD1 covers 9 bases. CDR1 is MNHEY, CDR2 SVGAGI, per germline. The CDR3 spans 15 residues. V trimming: 6 bases; J trimming: 5 bases; junction bases outside the gene matches: 7. The CDR3 here is CASRQQGASNEKLFF. The CDR3 coding sequence is TGTGCCAGCAGGCAACAGGGGGCATCGAATGAAAAACTGTTTTTT.

V gene TRBV10-1 combines with J gene TRBJ2-7; D is unclear. Germline CDR1 WNHNN, CDR2 SYGVQD (reference sequence). V lost 2 bases, J lost 2 bases, and 13 bases lay in between. There are 15 residues in the CDR3. The CDR3 DNA reads TGCGCCAGCAGTGAGGGAACAGACGAAGCCTACGAGCAGTACTTC. Translation gives CASSEGTDEAYEQYF.

The CDR3 sequence: CASSTKLASSYEQYF. CDR3 coding DNA: TGTGCCAGCAGCACTAAACTAGCGTCGTCCTACGAGCAGTACTTC. The gene calls are TRBV7-2 and TRBJ2-7; 7 nucleotides align to TRBD2. V shed 5 bases, J shed 1 base, and the junction held 8 bases outside the gene matches. The CDR3 extends over 15 amino acids. Germline CDR1 is SGHTA and CDR2 is FQGNSA.

V gene TRBV11-3 combines with J gene TRBJ2-7; 12 nucleotides match TRBD1. After removal of 5 bases from V and 6 bases from J, the junction contained 2 bases not matched to a gene. Germline CDR1 and CDR2: SGHNT and YENEEA. The CDR3 contains 13 residues. This CDR3 reads CASSRGQGAEQYF. CDR3 in DNA: TGTGCCAGCAGCAGGGGACAGGGGGCCGAGCAGTACTTC.

The genes are TRBV19 and TRBJ1-5; 7 bases line up with TRBD1. CDR3 length equals 15 residues. Germline V lookup: CDR1 LNHDA, CDR2 SQIVND (reference sequence). V dropped 6 bases and J dropped 6; count of bases not matched to a gene: 11. CDR3 nucleotide sequence: TGTGCCAGTAGCAACGACAGGGTTGTCTCTCAGCCCCAGCATTTT. It encodes CASSNDRVVSQPQHF.

This chain links TRBV18 with TRBJ2-6; 11 bases map to TRBD1. Germline CDR1 reads KGHSH; CDR2 reads LQKENI. CDR3 length: 17 residues. J gave up 2 bases and V 6 bases, and 6 bases lay outside the gene matches. The CDR3 here is CASSPGQGAPGANVLTF. CDR3 coding DNA: TGTGCCAGCTCCCCAGGACAGGGGGCTCCTGGGGCCAACGTCCTGACTTTC.

The V and J genes are TRBV5-1 and TRBJ2-7; possibly TRBD2 for D (5 bases). The germline gives CDR1 SGHRS, CDR2 YFSETQ. Trimming cost V 0 bases and J 2 bases, with 12 bases left between them. The CDR3 has 15 residues. The CDR3 bases are TGCGCCAGCAGCTTGGCCGAGGGCTTCCCCTACGAGCAGTACTTC. It translates to CASSLAEGFPYEQYF.

The V gene is TRBV28, the J gene TRBJ1-2, with 7 bases aligning to TRBD1. After removal of 2 bases from V and 4 bases from J, the junction contained 4 bases not matched to a gene. This CDR3 contains 14 residues. Germline CDR1 and CDR2: MDHEN and SYDVKM. The chain's CDR3 is CASSLSPGGYGYTF. CDR3 nucleotide sequence: TGTGCCAGCAGTTTAAGTCCAGGGGGCTATGGCTACACCTTC.

This clone has just one count. The CDR3 sequence: CSVGPRGGTEAFF. The DNA of the CDR3 is TGCAGCGTTGGTCCCCGAGGGGGAACTGAAGCTTTCTTT. The rearrangement links TRBV29-1 to TRBJ1-1; a possible D gene is TRBD1 (6 bases). The CDR3 is 13 residues long. CDR1 and CDR2 (germline): SQVTM, ANQGSEA. V was clipped by 4 bases and J by 5 bases, with 14 bases between them.

This clone was counted a few times. The rearrangement uses TRBV30 and TRBJ2-1; D is undetermined. This CDR3 contains 13 residues. The V gene lost 5 bases and the J gene lost 4 bases, with 12 bases spanning the gap. Germline CDR1 is GTSNPN and CDR2 is SVGIG (reference sequence). As DNA, the CDR3 is TGTGCCTGGGAGAGGAAGGATTACAATGAGCAGTTCTTC. This encodes CAWERKDYNEQFF.

The rearrangement links TRBV30 to TRBJ1-2; D remains unclear. CDR3 length equals 14 residues. Looked up from germline, CDR1 is GTSNPN and CDR2 is SVGIG (reference sequence). V was shortened by 0 bases and J by 1 base, with 9 bases between the two germline ends. This CDR3 is CAWSVDGINYGYTF. CDR3 DNA sequence: TGTGCCTGGAGTGTTGACGGGATTAACTATGGCTACACCTTC.

The V call is TRBV6-1, the J call TRBJ1-2; no firm D call. CDR1 is MNHNS, CDR2 SASEGT, per germline. V shed 0 bases and J shed 0 bases, with 14 bases lying between them. The CDR3 is 17 residues long. CDR3 nucleotides: TGTGCCAGCAGTGAAGCGCCCGACGCGCGGACTAACTATGGCTACACCTTC. Translation: CASSEAPDARTNYGYTF.